These T cell receptor beta chains were read from a single sample in a study of human T cells and chemical hapten exposure. TCRdb independently ran MiXCR on the RACE reads; one entry per CDR3 protein. Of some 190,000 distinct CDR3 sequences in the sample, about 20% are singletons; the top ten hold about 6.7%. The sample was whole blood, taken in connection with sensitization to the hapten diphenylcyclopropenone (DPC). All receptors come from a woman aged 50 to 60 with alopecia areata. Some clones in this sample may be carry-over from other donors' samples. The CDR3 runs from the conserved cysteine through the conserved F or W. Fields, in order: CDR3 protein, CDR3 DNA, V gene, J gene, clone size, D gene. The D gene is left open where the match is weak. Part of the rows lack a size; the others show once, few, many or a class for expanded clones.

CSAMIPNSPLHF	TGCAGTGCTATGATACCAAATTCACCCCTCCACTTT	TRBV20-1	TRBJ1-6	few	.
CASSAQTGRDGYTF	TGTGCCAGCAGCGCCCAGACAGGGAGAGATGGCTACACCTTC	TRBV7-9	TRBJ1-2	.	TRBD1
CASGREGNSGNTIYF	TGTGCCAGCGGCCGAGAGGGAAACTCTGGAAACACCATATATTTT	TRBV12-3/TRBV12-4	TRBJ1-3	.	.
CASSQVSGRNTETQYF	TGCGCCAGCAGCCAAGTTAGCGGGAGGAATACAGAGACCCAGTACTTC	TRBV4-1	TRBJ2-5	.	TRBD2
CASRERAGYNEQFF	TGTGCCAGCAGGGAGAGGGCGGGCTACAATGAGCAGTTCTTC	TRBV2	TRBJ2-1	few	.
CSARGSGSPSYNEQFF	TGCAGTGCTAGGGGTAGCGGGAGCCCCTCCTACAATGAGCAGTTCTTC	TRBV20-1	TRBJ2-1	few	TRBD2
CASSPRQGMDTEAFF	TGTGCCAGCTCACCAAGACAGGGGATGGACACTGAAGCTTTCTTT	TRBV18	TRBJ1-1	.	TRBD1
CSVALRTKGLAAFF	TGCAGCGTCGCCCTAAGGACGAAGGGTCTGGCAGCTTTCTTT	TRBV29-1	TRBJ1-1	few	.
CASSYGVDTGELFF	TGCGCCAGCAGTTACGGGGTTGACACCGGGGAGCTGTTTTTT	TRBV5-1	TRBJ2-2	few	.
CASSDSEINTQYF	TGTGCCAGCAGTGACTCTGAGATTAATACGCAGTATTTT	TRBV6-4	TRBJ2-3	.	.
CASSLGTNNEQFF	TGCGCCAGCAGCTTGGGGACAAACAATGAGCAGTTCTTC	TRBV5-1	TRBJ2-1	few	.
CASSAPSGGYTF	TGTGCCAGCAGCGCACCATCCGGGGGCTACACCTTC	TRBV9	TRBJ1-2	.	.
CATGLDTDTQYF	TGTGCCACCGGACTAGATACAGATACGCAGTATTTT	TRBV7-9	TRBJ2-3	.	TRBD2
CASSPFARGQHTEAFF	TGCGCCAGCAGCCCCTTCGCCAGGGGACAACACACTGAAGCTTTCTTT	TRBV5-1	TRBJ1-1	.	.
CASSPGAAPYNEQFF	TGTGCCAGCAGCCCCGGGGCGGCCCCCTACAATGAGCAGTTCTTC	TRBV9	TRBJ2-1	.	.
CASSPLASGGPAGELFF	TGTGCCAGCAGCCCCCTAGCGTCGGGAGGGCCAGCCGGGGAGCTGTTTTTT	TRBV4-2	TRBJ2-2	.	TRBD2
CASSSTSTGAETQYF	TGCGCCAGCAGCTCGACGTCTACAGGGGCAGAGACCCAGTACTTC	TRBV5-1	TRBJ2-5	.	TRBD1
CASSRRTSGYTGELFF	TGTGCCAGCAGCCGGCGGACTAGCGGATACACCGGGGAGCTGTTTTTT	TRBV7-9	TRBJ2-2	few	TRBD2
CSARNRDRVYEQYF	TGCAGTGCTAGAAACCGGGACAGGGTCTACGAGCAGTACTTC	TRBV20-1	TRBJ2-7	.	TRBD1
CASSLTSGRPTYEQYF	TGTGCCAGCAGTCTAACTAGCGGGAGGCCCACCTACGAGCAGTACTTC	TRBV28	TRBJ2-7	.	TRBD2
CASSRELRYEQYF	TGTGCCAGCAGCCGGGAATTGAGGTACGAGCAGTACTTC	TRBV6-6	TRBJ2-7	.	.
CSANRGGSQPQHF	TGCAGTGCTAACAGGGGAGGGAGTCAGCCCCAGCATTTT	TRBV20-1	TRBJ1-5	.	TRBD1
CATSTPGVNEQFF	TGTGCCACCAGTACACCGGGAGTCAATGAGCAGTTCTTC	TRBV24-1	TRBJ2-1	few	.
CASRTSGRNEQFF	TGTGCCAGCAGGACTAGCGGGAGAAATGAGCAGTTCTTC	TRBV11-2	TRBJ2-1	few	TRBD2
CATSREGPGTYNEQFF	TGTGCCACCAGCAGAGAGGGGCCTGGGACCTACAATGAGCAGTTCTTC	TRBV15	TRBJ2-1	.	.
CASSYWTGREAFF	TGTGCCAGCAGTTACTGGACAGGACGCGAAGCTTTCTTT	TRBV6-5	TRBJ1-1	.	TRBD1
CSVTSGRLNEQFF	TGCAGCGTGACTAGCGGGAGACTGAATGAGCAGTTCTTC	TRBV29-1	TRBJ2-1	few	TRBD2
CASSFLADPYYEQFF	TGTGCCAGCAGCTTTCTAGCGGACCCCTACTATGAGCAGTTCTTC	TRBV7-2	TRBJ2-1	.	TRBD2
CASSKSRAGKRTDTQYF	TGTGCCAGCAGCAAAAGTAGGGCGGGGAAAAGAACAGATACGCAGTATTTT	TRBV21-1	TRBJ2-3	.	.
CSARGGTVNTGELFF	TGCAGTGCTAGAGGTGGGACAGTCAACACCGGGGAGCTGTTTTTT	TRBV20-1	TRBJ2-2	.	TRBD1
CSASALWLSTDTQYF	TGCAGTGCTAGTGCCTTGTGGCTAAGCACAGATACGCAGTATTTT	TRBV20-1	TRBJ2-3	few	.
CASRLAGNDEQFF	TGCGCCAGCCGACTAGCGGGAAACGATGAGCAGTTCTTC	TRBV10-2	TRBJ2-1	.	TRBD2
CASSFERGYEQYF	TGCGCCAGCAGCTTCGAACGGGGCTACGAGCAGTACTTC	TRBV5-1	TRBJ2-7	few	.
CASSPLGLAGHYAQETQYF	TGTGCCAGCTCACCCCTCGGGCTAGCGGGCCATTACGCGCAAGAGACCCAGTACTTC	TRBV18	TRBJ2-5	.	TRBD2